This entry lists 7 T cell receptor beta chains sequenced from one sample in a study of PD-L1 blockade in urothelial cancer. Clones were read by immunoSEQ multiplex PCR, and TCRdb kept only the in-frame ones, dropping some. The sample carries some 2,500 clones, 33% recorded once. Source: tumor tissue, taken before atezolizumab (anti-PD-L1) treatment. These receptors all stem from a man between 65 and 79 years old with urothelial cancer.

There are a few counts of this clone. The CDR3 here is CASSPGGFSGNTIYF. CDR3 sequence (DNA): TGTGCCAGCAGCCCGGGCGGGTTCTCTGGAAACACCATATATTTT. The chain uses TRBV11-3 and TRBJ1-3; the D is unclear. There are 15 residues in the CDR3. Deletions cut 5 bases from V and 0 bases from J, with 11 bases between. Germline V gives CDR1 SGHNT, CDR2 YENEEA. The full variable domain, with the rest looked up from reference TRBV11-3 and TRBJ1-3, is EAGVVQSPRYKIIEKKQPVAFWCNPISGHNTLYWYLQNLGQGPELLIRYENEEAVDDSQLPKDRFSAERLKGVDSTLKIQPAELGDSAVYLCASSPGGFSGNTIYFGEGSWLTVV.

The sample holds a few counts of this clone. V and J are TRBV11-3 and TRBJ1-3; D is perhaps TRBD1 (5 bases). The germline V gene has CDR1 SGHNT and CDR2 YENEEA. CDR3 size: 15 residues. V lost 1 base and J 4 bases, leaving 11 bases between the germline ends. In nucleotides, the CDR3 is TGTGCCAGCAGCTTAGGGCGGGGGTACGGAAACACCATATATTTT. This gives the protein CASSLGRGYGNTIYF.

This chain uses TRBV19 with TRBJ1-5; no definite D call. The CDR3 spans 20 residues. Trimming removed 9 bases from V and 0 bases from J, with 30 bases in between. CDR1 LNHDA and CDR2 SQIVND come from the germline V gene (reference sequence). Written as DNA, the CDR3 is TGTGCCAGCCGTCCCAGGAAACAGACTTCCTTGAGGTATAGCAATCAGCCCCAGCATTTT. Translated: CASRPRKQTSLRYSNQPQHF.

As DNA, the CDR3 is TGTGCCAGCTCACCCTTAAGTGGGGCTGGCTATGGCTACACCTTC. It codes for CASSPLSGAGYGYTF. The chain recombines TRBV18 with TRBJ1-2, with a tentative D call TRBD1 (5 bases). This CDR3 is 15 amino acids long. Trimming stripped 3 bases from V and 4 bases from J, with 15 bases between. Germline V gives CDR1 KGHSH, CDR2 LQKENI. Supplemented by reference TRBV18 and TRBJ1-2, the full variable domain reads NAGVMQNPRHLVRRRGQEARLRCSPMKGHSHVYWYRQLPEEGLKFMVYLQKENIIDESGMPKERFSAEFPKEGPSILRIQQVVRGDSAAYFCASSPLSGAGYGYTFGSGTRLTVV.

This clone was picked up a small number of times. For the CDR3, the DNA is TGTGCCAGCATGTGGGGGGAGAACACTGAAGCTTTCTTT. It yields the protein CASMWGENTEAFF. The chain has TRBV6-8 and TRBJ1-1; weak D call: TRBD1 (5 bases). V lost 7 bases and J lost 1, with 10 bases in between. The CDR3 consists of 13 residues. Germline loops: CDR1 MNHGY, CDR2 SAAAGT.

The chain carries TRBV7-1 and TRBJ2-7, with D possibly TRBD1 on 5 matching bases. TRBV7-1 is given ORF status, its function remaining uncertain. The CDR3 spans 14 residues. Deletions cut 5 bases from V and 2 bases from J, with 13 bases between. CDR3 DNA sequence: TGTGCCAGCAGCGTAGGGGCAGCCACCTACGAGCAGTACTTC. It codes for CASSVGAATYEQYF.

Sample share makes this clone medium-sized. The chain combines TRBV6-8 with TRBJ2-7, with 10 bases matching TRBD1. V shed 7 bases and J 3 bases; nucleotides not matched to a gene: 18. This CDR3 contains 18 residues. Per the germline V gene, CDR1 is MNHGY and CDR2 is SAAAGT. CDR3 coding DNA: TGTGCCAGCAACCCGGGACAGGGGAAATCACCCGGATTCTACGAGCAGTACTTC. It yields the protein CASNPGQGKSPGFYEQYF.